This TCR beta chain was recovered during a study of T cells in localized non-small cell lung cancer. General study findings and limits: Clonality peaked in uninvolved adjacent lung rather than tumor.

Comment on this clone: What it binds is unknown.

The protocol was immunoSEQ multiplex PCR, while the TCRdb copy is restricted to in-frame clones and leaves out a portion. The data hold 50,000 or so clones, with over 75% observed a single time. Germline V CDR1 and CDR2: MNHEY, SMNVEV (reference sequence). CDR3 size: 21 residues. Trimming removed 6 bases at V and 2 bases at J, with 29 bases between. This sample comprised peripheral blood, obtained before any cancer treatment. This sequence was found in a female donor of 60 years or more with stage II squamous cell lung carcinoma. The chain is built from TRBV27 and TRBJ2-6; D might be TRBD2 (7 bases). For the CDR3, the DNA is TGTGCCAGCAGCCTAACAGGGAGGGACGGTCCTTGGTGGACTGGGGCCAACGTCCTGACTTTC. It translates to CASSLTGRDGPWWTGANVLTF.